The 19 T cell receptor beta chains presented below share a single source sample, sequenced in a study of early T cells in non-severe SARS-CoV-2 infection. TCRdb reprocessed the 5' RACE reads via MiXCR and lists one record per CDR3 protein. The repertoire holds 45,000 to 55,000 distinct CDR3 sequences, with 6% to 8% as singletons. Material for sequencing was whole blood. The source is an adult who was a healthcare worker with PCR-confirmed SARS-CoV-2 infection or an uninfected control (not recorded which).

This clonotype was seen ten or more times. This chain uses TRBV30 with TRBJ1-5; perhaps TRBD1 as D (5 bases). The CDR3 totals 13 residues. The germline gives CDR1 GTSNPN, CDR2 SVGIG (reference sequence). Trimming removed 1 base from V and 1 base from J, with 5 bases in between. The CDR3 DNA reads TGTGCCTGGAGTGCAGGGAGCAATCAGCCCCAGCATTTT. Translating gives CAWSAGSNQPQHF.

This clonotype was found a few times. V usage is TRBV6-1 and J usage is TRBJ2-4, with D perhaps being TRBD1 or TRBD2 (6 bases each). CDR1 and CDR2 (germline): MNHNS, SASEGT. CDR3 size: 15 residues. Between the trimmed V and J ends, which lost 0 bases and 5 bases, there was a span of 11 bases. CDR3 region: CASSEADGGENIQYF. The CDR3 nucleotides read TGTGCCAGCAGTGAAGCTGACGGGGGCGAAAACATTCAGTACTTC.

The rearrangement uses TRBV10-1 and TRBJ2-5, with TRBD2 identical over 11 bases. V lost 1 base, J lost 5 bases, and 6 bases stayed unmatched. From germline, CDR1 is WNHNN and CDR2 SYGVQD (reference sequence). The CDR3 runs 16 residues. DNA for the CDR3: TGCGCCAGCAGTGAGTTGGCTAGCGGGGGGCCGGAGACCCAGTACTTC. Translation: CASSELASGGPETQYF.

This clonotype was detected ten times or more. This chain connects TRBV10-2 to TRBJ2-2; 9 bases map to TRBD1. V was clipped by 11 bases and J by 4 bases; unmatched bases: 8. This CDR3 is built from 14 residues. Germline V gives CDR1 WSHSY, CDR2 SAAADI. CDR3 nucleotide sequence: TGCGCCGGATCCGGGACAGGGAGCACCGGGGAGCTGTTTTTT. Amino acids: CAGSGTGSTGELFF.

The chain carries TRBV5-1 and TRBJ1-5, with TRBD1 as a possible D gene (6 bases). CDR3 length: 14 residues. Per the germline V gene, CDR1 is SGHRS and CDR2 is YFSETQ. Between the trimmed V and J ends, which lost 5 bases and 2 bases, there was a span of 11 bases. The CDR3 DNA is TGCGCCAGCAGGGCAGGGGAGGGCAATCAGCCCCAGCATTTT. This codes for CASRAGEGNQPQHF.

This sequence joins TRBV12-3 or TRBV12-4 and TRBJ1-5; TRBD1 aligns across 7 bases. This CDR3 region has 14 residues. V lost 6 bases to trimming and J lost 3 bases; unmatched junction nucleotides: 5. The CDR3 coding sequence is TGTGCCAGCAGCCGCGGACAGGTCAATCAGCCCCAGCATTTT. Translated: CASSRGQVNQPQHF.

This clonotype is deemed medium-sized. The V call is TRBV7-8, the J call TRBJ2-2; D unresolved. The CDR3 extends over 13 amino acids. The germline gives CDR1 SGHVS, CDR2 FQNEAQ. With 8 bases removed from V and 1 base from J, the gap between germline ends came to 8 bases. The CDR3, as DNA: TGTGCCAGCTGTAATGGGAACACCGGGGAGCTGTTTTTT. Its protein product is CASCNGNTGELFF.

This clonotype was counted many times. The chain links TRBV28 to TRBJ2-3; D remains ambiguous. This CDR3 contains 14 residues. The V end lost 7 bases, the J end lost 0 bases, and 11 bases lay between the germline ends. CDR1 MDHEN and CDR2 SYDVKM come from the germline V gene. CDR3 residues: CASTLESSTDTQYF. The CDR3 DNA is TGTGCCAGCACCCTGGAGAGTAGCACAGATACGCAGTATTTT.

This clonotype was counted at least ten times. The chain carries TRBV7-8 and TRBJ1-6; TRBD1 agrees at 8 bases. The CDR3 is 15 amino acids. Unmatched junction bases numbered 5, after V lost 4 bases and J lost 6 bases. The germline V gene has CDR1 SGHVS and CDR2 FQNEAQ. The CDR3 coding sequence is TGTGCCAGCAGCTCTCCAGGGGGCCTTAATTCACCCCTCCACTTT. Protein sequence: CASSSPGGLNSPLHF.

This chain uses TRBV20-1 with TRBJ1-2; D possibly corresponds to TRBD1 (6 bases). The CDR3 has 12 residues. CDR1 is DFQATT, CDR2 SNEGSKA, per germline (reference sequence). The V end lost 5 bases, the J end lost 1 base, and 8 bases lay between the germline ends. The CDR3 here is CSAGQLNYGYTF. As DNA, the CDR3 is TGCAGTGCTGGACAGCTTAACTATGGCTACACCTTC.

This clonotype came up many times. The J gene is TRBJ2-1, the V gene TRBV6-2 or TRBV6-3; D is perhaps TRBD2 (6 bases). The CDR3 contains 15 residues. Germline V CDR1 and CDR2: MNHEY, SVGEGT. Trimming took 6 bases from V and 4 from J, leaving 16 bases between them. The chain's CDR3 is CASRPLAHDYNEQFF. The CDR3 nucleotides are TGTGCCAGCAGACCCCTAGCGCATGATTACAATGAGCAGTTCTTC.

This clonotype was recorded at least ten times. The chain joins TRBV28 to TRBJ2-3; the D is unclear. Looked up from germline, CDR1 is MDHEN and CDR2 is SYDVKM. V shed 3 bases and J shed 0 bases, with 10 bases lying between them. CDR3 size: 15 residues. CDR3 protein: CASSFQVPSTDTQYF. The CDR3 DNA follows: TGTGCCAGCAGTTTCCAGGTCCCAAGCACAGATACGCAGTATTTT.

V and J are TRBV25-1 and TRBJ2-7; 9 bases map to TRBD1. This CDR3 spans 13 amino acids. J gave up 6 bases and V 4 bases, and 4 bases lay outside the gene matches. Germline V CDR1 and CDR2: MGHDK, SYGVNS. The CDR3 nucleotides read TGTGCCAGCAGTGCGGGACAGGGAAGCGAGCAGTACTTC. This sequence encodes CASSAGQGSEQYF.

This clonotype occurred many times. The V gene is TRBV7-9, the J gene TRBJ1-5; the D is unclear. The CDR3 is made up of 13 amino acids. Germline CDR1 is SEHNR and CDR2 is FQNEAQ (reference sequence). V was pared by 1 base and J by 10 bases, with 11 bases between. The CDR3 coding sequence is TGTGCCAGCAGCTTAGTAGAGTTCTCACCCCAGCATTTT. Translated, it gives CASSLVEFSPQHF.

The table lists this clonotype with a few counts. V and J are TRBV20-1 and TRBJ2-3; TRBD2 matches at 11 bases. The CDR3 extends over 13 amino acids. J lost 5 bases, V lost 5 bases, and 3 bases had no gene match. Germline CDR1 DFQATT, CDR2 SNEGSKA (reference sequence). The CDR3 loop reads CSAPSGGRDTQYF. The CDR3 region has the DNA TGCAGTGCTCCTAGCGGGGGGCGAGATACGCAGTATTTT.

This clonotype was counted at least ten times. The chain has TRBV18 and TRBJ2-1; 9 bases map to TRBD2. The germline V gene has CDR1 KGHSH and CDR2 LQKENI. CDR3 length: 16 residues. V lost 7 bases, J lost 0 bases, and 7 bases stayed unmatched. CDR3 sequence reads: CASLSSGTSSYNEQFF. In DNA, the CDR3 is TGTGCCAGCTTGTCTAGCGGGACTAGCTCCTACAATGAGCAGTTCTTC. Filled out from reference TRBV18 and TRBJ2-1, the complete variable domain reads NAGVMQNPRHLVRRRGQEARLRCSPMKGHSHVYWYRQLPEEGLKFMVYLQKENIIDESGMPKERFSAEFPKEGPSILRIQQVVRGDSAAYFCASLSSGTSSYNEQFFGPGTRLTVL.

This clonotype came up many times. The rearrangement joins TRBV5-4 to TRBJ2-1; perhaps D is TRBD1 or TRBD2 (5 bases each). This CDR3 region has 16 residues. Germline V gene sequence: CDR1 SGHNT, CDR2 YYREEE (reference sequence). V was cut by 3 bases and J by 2 bases, with 15 bases left in between. CDR3 DNA: TGTGCCAGCAGCTCTGCTGGGGGAAGGACCTACAATGAGCAGTTCTTC. It translates to CASSSAGGRTYNEQFF. The full variable domain, completed using reference TRBV5-4 and TRBJ2-1, is ETGVTQSPTHLIKTRGQQVTLRCSSQSGHNTVSWYQQALGQGPQFIFQYYREEENGRGNFPPRFSGLQFPNYSSELNVNALELDDSALYLCASSSAGGRTYNEQFFGPGTRLTVL.

This clonotype was seen at least ten times. The chain's CDR3 is CASSRAGSINEQFF. The CDR3 DNA is TGTGCCAGTAGTAGGGCAGGGTCCATTAATGAGCAGTTCTTC. The rearrangement uses TRBV19 and TRBJ2-1, with D perhaps matching TRBD1 (5 bases). Trimming shortened V by 4 bases and J by 7 bases, and 14 bases separated the two germline ends. This CDR3 comprises 14 residues. Germline CDR1 reads LNHDA; CDR2 reads SQIVND (reference sequence). Full variable domain (missing parts from reference TRBV19 and TRBJ2-1): DGGITQSPKYLFRKEGQNVTLSCEQNLNHDAMYWYRQDPGQGLRLIYYSQIVNDFQKGDIAEGYSVSREKKESFPLTVTSAQKNPTAFYLCASSRAGSINEQFFGPGTRLTVL.

This clonotype was observed many times. The chain has TRBV4-3 and TRBJ2-3; D unresolved. Germline-derived CDR1 and CDR2 are LGHNA and YSLEER. The CDR3 is 13 residues long. The V and J ends lost 5 bases and 4 bases respectively, with 10 bases between them. CDR3: CASSKSTSDTQYF. The CDR3 nucleotides are TGCGCCAGCAGCAAATCGACCTCAGATACGCAGTATTTT.